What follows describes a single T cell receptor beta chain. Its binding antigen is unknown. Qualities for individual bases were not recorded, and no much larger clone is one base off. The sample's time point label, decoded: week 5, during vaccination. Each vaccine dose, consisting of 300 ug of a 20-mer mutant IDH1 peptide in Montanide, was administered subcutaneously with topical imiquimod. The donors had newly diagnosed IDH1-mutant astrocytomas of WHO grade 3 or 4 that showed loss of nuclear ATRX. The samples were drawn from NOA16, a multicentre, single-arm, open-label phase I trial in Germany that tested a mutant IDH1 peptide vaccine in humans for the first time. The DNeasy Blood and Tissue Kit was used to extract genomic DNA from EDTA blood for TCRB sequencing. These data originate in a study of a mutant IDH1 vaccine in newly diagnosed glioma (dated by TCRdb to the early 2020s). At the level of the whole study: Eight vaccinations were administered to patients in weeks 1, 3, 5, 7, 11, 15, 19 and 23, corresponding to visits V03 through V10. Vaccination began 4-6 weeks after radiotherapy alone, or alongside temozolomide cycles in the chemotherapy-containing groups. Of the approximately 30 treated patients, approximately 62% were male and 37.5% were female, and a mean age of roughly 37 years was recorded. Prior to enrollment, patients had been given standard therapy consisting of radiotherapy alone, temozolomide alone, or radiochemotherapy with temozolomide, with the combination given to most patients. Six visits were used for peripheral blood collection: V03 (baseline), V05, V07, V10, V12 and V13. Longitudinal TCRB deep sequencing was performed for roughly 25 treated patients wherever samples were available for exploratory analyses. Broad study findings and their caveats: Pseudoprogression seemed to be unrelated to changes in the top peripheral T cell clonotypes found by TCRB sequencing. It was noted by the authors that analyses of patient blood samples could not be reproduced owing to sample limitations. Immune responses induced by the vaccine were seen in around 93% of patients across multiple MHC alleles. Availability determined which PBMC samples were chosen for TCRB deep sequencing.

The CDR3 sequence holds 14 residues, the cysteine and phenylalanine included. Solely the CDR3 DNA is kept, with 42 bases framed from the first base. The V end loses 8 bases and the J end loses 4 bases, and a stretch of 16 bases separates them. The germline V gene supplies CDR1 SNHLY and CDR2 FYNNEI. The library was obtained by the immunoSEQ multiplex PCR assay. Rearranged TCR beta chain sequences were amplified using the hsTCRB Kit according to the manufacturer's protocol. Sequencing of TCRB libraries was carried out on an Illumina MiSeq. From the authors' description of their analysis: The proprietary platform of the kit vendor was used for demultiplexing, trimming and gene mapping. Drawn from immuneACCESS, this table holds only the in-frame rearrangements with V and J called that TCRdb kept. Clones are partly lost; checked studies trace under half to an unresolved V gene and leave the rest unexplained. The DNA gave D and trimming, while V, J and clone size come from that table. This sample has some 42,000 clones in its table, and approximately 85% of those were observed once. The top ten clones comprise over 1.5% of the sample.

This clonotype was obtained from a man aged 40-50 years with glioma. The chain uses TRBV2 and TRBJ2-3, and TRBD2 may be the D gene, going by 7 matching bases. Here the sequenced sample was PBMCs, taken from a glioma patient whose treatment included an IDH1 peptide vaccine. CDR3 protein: CASGGGGNADTQYF. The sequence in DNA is TGTGCCAGCGGGGGGGGCGGGAATGCAGATACGCAGTATTTT. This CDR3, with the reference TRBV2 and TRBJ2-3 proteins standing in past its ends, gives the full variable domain EPEVTQTPSHQVTQMGQEVILRCVPISNHLYFYWYRQILGQKVEFLVSFYNNEISEKSEIFDDQFSVERPDGSNFTLKIRSTKLEDSAMYFCASGGGGNADTQYFGPGTRLTVL.